A single sample is the source of the 17 T cell receptor beta chains below, sequenced in a study of blood T cell repertoires in COVID-19. Here immunoSEQ multiplex PCR was the method, and the copy in TCRdb shows in-frame clones only, minus some. The sample includes approximately 300,000 clones, roughly 89% of them seen just once. Sequencing was carried out using peripheral blood. These receptors came from a woman between 40 and 50 years old with COVID-19, enrolled during active disease.

CDR3 coding DNA: TGTGCCAGCACCCTGAGGTTGGGGCCTTACGAGCAGTACTTC. Amino acid sequence: CASTLRLGPYEQYF. J is TRBJ2-7 and V is TRBV6-5, with D tentatively TRBD1 (5 bases). Trimming took 7 bases from V and 4 from J, leaving 17 bases between them. The CDR3 sequence is 14 residues long. Germline lookup yields CDR1 MNHEY and CDR2 SVGAGI.

The chain recombines TRBV6-6 with TRBJ2-7; 9 positions match TRBD1. Germline assignment: CDR1 MNHNY and CDR2 SVGAGI (reference sequence). The CDR3 covers 14 residues. V lost 6 bases and J lost 2; bases outside the gene matches: 5. The CDR3 nucleotides read TGTGCCAGCAGCTCCGGGACAGGGACCTACGAGCAGTACTTC. It translates to CASSSGTGTYEQYF.

The rearrangement joins TRBV9 to TRBJ1-4; D is possibly TRBD1 (5 bases). V gave up 4 bases and J gave up 8 bases, with 21 bases separating them. CDR3 length: 16 amino acids. Germline V CDR1 and CDR2: SGDLS, YYNGEE. The CDR3 DNA reads TGTGCCAGCAGCCCGCGACTTGGGGGGTATGGGGAAAAACTGTTTTTT. Its protein product is CASSPRLGGYGEKLFF.

In this sample, this clone turned up once. The rearrangement links TRBV23-1 to TRBJ2-1; the match to TRBD2 covers 8 bases. TRBV23-1 is placed among ORFs of uncertain function. The CDR3 loop spans 14 amino acids. J was trimmed by 6 bases and V by 4 bases; bases with no gene match: 5. The CDR3 nucleotides read TGCGCCAGCAGTCGGCGGGGGGATGGCAATGAGCAGTTCTTC. Translated, it gives CASSRRGDGNEQFF.

The chain uses TRBV10-3 and TRBJ2-1; TRBD1 aligns across 7 bases. This CDR3 spans 15 amino acids. J was trimmed by 5 bases and V by 6 bases; bases with no gene match: 10. Germline-derived CDR1 and CDR2 are ENHRY and SYGVKD. In DNA, the CDR3 is TGTGCCATCAGCCGAGACAGGGAGACTAACAATGAGCAGTTCTTC. Protein sequence: CAISRDRETNNEQFF.

The rearrangement uses TRBV10-3 and TRBJ2-3; possibly TRBD1 for D (6 bases). The germline V gene has CDR1 ENHRY and CDR2 SYGVKD. This CDR3 has 14 residues. V was cut by 1 base and J by 6 bases, with 11 bases left in between. DNA of the CDR3: TGTGCCATCAGTGAGTTAGCAGGGGAGGATACGCAGTATTTT. Amino acid sequence: CAISELAGEDTQYF.

The chain uses TRBV7-2 and TRBJ2-7; the D gene is possibly TRBD1 (5 bases). The V end lost 3 bases, the J end lost 8 bases, and 23 bases lay between the germline ends. The CDR3 is made up of 16 amino acids. The germline gives CDR1 SGHTA, CDR2 FQGNSA. The chain's CDR3 is CASSFDQGQRAAQQYF. The DNA for the CDR3 is TGTGCCAGCAGCTTTGATCAGGGTCAAAGGGCCGCCCAGCAGTACTTC. The variable domain in full, completed from reference TRBV7-2 and TRBJ2-7, reads GAGVSQSPSNKVTEKGKDVELRCDPISGHTALYWYRQSLGQGLEFLIYFQGNSAPDKSGLPSDRFSAERTGGSVSTLTIQRTQQEDSAVYLCASSFDQGQRAAQQYFGPGTRLTVT.

The rearrangement links TRBV30 to TRBJ1-4; no clear D gene. V shed 0 bases and J shed 5 bases, with 4 bases lying between them. The CDR3 has 12 residues. Germline loops: CDR1 GTSNPN, CDR2 SVGIG (reference sequence). The DNA for the CDR3 is TGTGCCTGGAGTGTACTCAATGAAAAACTGTTTTTT. Protein sequence: CAWSVLNEKLFF.

This clone was detected once. The gene calls are TRBV27 and TRBJ2-7; no definite D call. Trimming cost V 2 bases and J 1 base, with 6 bases left between them. CDR3 length equals 13 residues. Germline assignment: CDR1 MNHEY and CDR2 SMNVEV (reference sequence). The CDR3 coding sequence is TGTGCCAGCAGTTTAATGGAGTCCTACGAGCAGTACTTC. Translating it yields CASSLMESYEQYF.

This rearrangement joins TRBV7-9 to TRBJ1-2; 8 bases align to TRBD1. Germline loops: CDR1 SEHNR, CDR2 FQNEAQ (reference sequence). J lost 9 bases, V lost 4 bases, and 10 bases had no gene match. The CDR3 length is 14 residues. CDR3: CASSSGTGGKSYTF. The CDR3 DNA is TGTGCCAGCAGCTCTGGAACAGGGGGAAAGAGCTACACCTTC.

V usage is TRBV27 and J usage is TRBJ2-7; TRBD1 matches at 8 bases. This CDR3 comprises 13 residues. Unmatched junction bases numbered 2, after V lost 2 bases and J lost 5 bases. Germline loops: CDR1 MNHEY, CDR2 SMNVEV (reference sequence). The CDR3 protein is CASSLETGDEQYF. CDR3 DNA sequence: TGTGCCAGCAGTTTAGAGACAGGGGACGAGCAGTACTTC.

CDR3 DNA: TGCGCCAGCAGTGTTGGGACAGGGTGGGTCCCCATGAACACTGAAGCTTTCTTT. Encoded protein: CASSVGTGWVPMNTEAFF. This rearrangement joins TRBV10-2 to TRBJ1-1; 9 bases align to TRBD1. The CDR3 is 18 residues long. Germline trimming cut 4 bases from V and 0 bases from J; bases unmatched to any gene: 12. CDR1 is WSHSY and CDR2 is SAAADI in the germline V gene.

The J gene is TRBJ1-5, the V gene TRBV7-8; D is undetermined. The V gene lost 5 bases and the J gene lost 5 bases, with 13 bases spanning the gap. CDR3 length: 14 residues. In germline, CDR1 is SGHVS, CDR2 FQNEAQ. CDR3 coding DNA: TGTGCCAGCAGCCCACAAACACCTTATCAGCCCCAGCATTTT. Its protein is CASSPQTPYQPQHF. Combining the CDR3 with reference TRBV7-8 and TRBJ1-5 gives the whole variable domain GAGVSQSPRYKVAKRGQDVALRCDPISGHVSLFWYQQALGQGPEFLTYFQNEAQLDKSGLPSDRFFAERPEGSVSTLKIQRTQQEDSAVYLCASSPQTPYQPQHFGDGTRLSIL.

V and J are TRBV6-1 and TRBJ2-7, with 9 bases aligning to TRBD2. J lost 3 bases, V lost 2 bases, and 2 bases had no gene match. The CDR3 spans 14 residues. The germline V gene encodes CDR1 MNHNS and CDR2 SASEGT. The CDR3 here is CASSELAGNYEQYF. In DNA, the CDR3 is TGTGCCAGCAGTGAACTAGCGGGAAACTACGAGCAGTACTTC.

This sequence joins TRBV7-8 and TRBJ1-5; D remains unclear. CDR1 is SGHVS and CDR2 is FQNEAQ in the germline V gene. V lost 1 base, J lost 3 bases, and 7 bases lay in between. This CDR3 region has 14 residues. The CDR3 region has the DNA TGTGCCAGCAGCTTAGTAGACAACAATCAGCCCCAGCATTTT. Protein: CASSLVDNNQPQHF. Full variable domain (rest looked up from reference TRBV7-8 and TRBJ1-5): GAGVSQSPRYKVAKRGQDVALRCDPISGHVSLFWYQQALGQGPEFLTYFQNEAQLDKSGLPSDRFFAERPEGSVSTLKIQRTQQEDSAVYLCASSLVDNNQPQHFGDGTRLSIL.

The chain has TRBV6-6 and TRBJ2-2; 8 bases are a match to TRBD2. V lost 5 bases and J lost 3; bases outside the gene matches: 2. The CDR3 covers 14 residues. CDR1 is MNHNY and CDR2 is SVGAGI in the germline V gene (reference sequence). The CDR3 bases are TGTGCCAGCAGTAACGGGGGGGACACCGGGGAGCTGTTTTTT. Residues: CASSNGGDTGELFF.

The gene calls are TRBV6-5 and TRBJ2-1, with 10 bases fitting TRBD1. The CDR3 spans 14 residues. Trimming cost V 6 bases and J 3 bases; bases outside gene matches: 2. In germline, CDR1 is MNHEY, CDR2 SVGAGI. CDR3 residues: CASRTGGRYNEQFF. CDR3 DNA sequence: TGTGCCAGCAGGACAGGGGGCCGCTACAATGAGCAGTTCTTC.